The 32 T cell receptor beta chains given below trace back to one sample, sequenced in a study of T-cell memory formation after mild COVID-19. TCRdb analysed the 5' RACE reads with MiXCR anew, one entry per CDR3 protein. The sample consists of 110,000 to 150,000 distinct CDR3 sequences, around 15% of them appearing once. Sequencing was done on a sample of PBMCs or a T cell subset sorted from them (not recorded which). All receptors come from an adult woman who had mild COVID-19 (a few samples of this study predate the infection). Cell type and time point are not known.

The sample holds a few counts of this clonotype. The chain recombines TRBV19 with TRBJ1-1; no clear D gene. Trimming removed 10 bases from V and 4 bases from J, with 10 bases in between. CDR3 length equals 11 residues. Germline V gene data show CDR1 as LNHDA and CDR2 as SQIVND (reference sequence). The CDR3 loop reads CATHLGTEAFF. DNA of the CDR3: TGTGCCACCCACTTGGGCACTGAAGCTTTCTTT.

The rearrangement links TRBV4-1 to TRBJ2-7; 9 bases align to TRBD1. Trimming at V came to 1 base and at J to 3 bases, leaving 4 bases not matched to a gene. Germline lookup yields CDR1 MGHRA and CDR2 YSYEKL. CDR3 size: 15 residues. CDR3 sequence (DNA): TGCGCCAGCAGCCAAGGGGGACAGGGAAACTACGAGCAGTACTTC. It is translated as CASSQGGQGNYEQYF.

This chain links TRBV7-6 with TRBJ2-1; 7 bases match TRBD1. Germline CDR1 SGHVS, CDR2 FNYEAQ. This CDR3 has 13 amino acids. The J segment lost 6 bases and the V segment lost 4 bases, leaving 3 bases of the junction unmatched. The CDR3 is CASSSQGVNEQFF. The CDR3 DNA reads TGTGCCAGCAGCTCCCAGGGGGTCAATGAGCAGTTCTTC.

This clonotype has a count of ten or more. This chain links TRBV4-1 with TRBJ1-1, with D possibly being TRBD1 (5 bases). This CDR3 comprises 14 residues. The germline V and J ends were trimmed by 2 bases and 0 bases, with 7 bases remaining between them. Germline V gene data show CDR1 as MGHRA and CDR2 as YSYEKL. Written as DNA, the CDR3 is TGCGCCAGCAGCCAACAGGGCCTGAACACTGAAGCTTTCTTT. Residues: CASSQQGLNTEAFF.

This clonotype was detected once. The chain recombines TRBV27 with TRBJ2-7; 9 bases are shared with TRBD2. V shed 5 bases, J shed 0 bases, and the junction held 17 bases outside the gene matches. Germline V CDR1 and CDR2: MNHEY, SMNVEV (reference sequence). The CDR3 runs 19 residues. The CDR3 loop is CASSLVGGRAYSTSYEQYF. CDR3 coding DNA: TGTGCCAGCAGTCTCGTGGGCGGGAGGGCCTACTCCACCTCCTACGAGCAGTACTTC.

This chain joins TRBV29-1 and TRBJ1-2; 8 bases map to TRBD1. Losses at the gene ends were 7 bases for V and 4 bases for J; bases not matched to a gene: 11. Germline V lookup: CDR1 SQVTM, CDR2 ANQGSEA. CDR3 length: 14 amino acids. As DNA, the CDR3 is TGCAGCGCCACGAGAGGACAGGGCGGCTATGGCTACACCTTC. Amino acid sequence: CSATRGQGGYGYTF.

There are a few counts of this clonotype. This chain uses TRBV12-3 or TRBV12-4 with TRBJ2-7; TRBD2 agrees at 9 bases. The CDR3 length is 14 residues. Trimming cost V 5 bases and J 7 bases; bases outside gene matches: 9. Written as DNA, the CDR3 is TGTGCCAGCAGTACGGGACTAGCTCCCCTGGAGCAGTACTTC. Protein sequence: CASSTGLAPLEQYF.

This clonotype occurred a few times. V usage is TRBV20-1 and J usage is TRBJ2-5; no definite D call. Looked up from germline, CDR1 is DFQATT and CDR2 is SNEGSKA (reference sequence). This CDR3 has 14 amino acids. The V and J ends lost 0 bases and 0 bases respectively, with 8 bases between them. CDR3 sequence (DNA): TGCAGTGCTAGAGATCTGAAAAACCAAGAGACCCAGTACTTC. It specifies CSARDLKNQETQYF.

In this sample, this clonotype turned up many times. The DNA for the CDR3 is TGTGCCAGCATGCCGGGACACAGGGATGGCTACACCTTC. This gives the protein CASMPGHRDGYTF. The chain carries TRBV6-5 and TRBJ1-2; maybe TRBD1 (6 bases). The V end lost 7 bases, the J end lost 6 bases, and 15 bases lay between the germline ends. This CDR3 has 13 residues. CDR1 is MNHEY and CDR2 is SVGAGI in the germline V gene.

The DNA of the CDR3 is TGCGCCAGCAGCGTACACCGGGACACAACTAATGAAAAACTGTTTTTT. Translation: CASSVHRDTTNEKLFF. This chain uses TRBV4-1 with TRBJ1-4, with D perhaps TRBD1 (6 bases). CDR1 MGHRA and CDR2 YSYEKL come from the germline V gene. The CDR3 is 16 amino acids. V lost 5 bases and J 0 bases, leaving 13 bases between the germline ends.

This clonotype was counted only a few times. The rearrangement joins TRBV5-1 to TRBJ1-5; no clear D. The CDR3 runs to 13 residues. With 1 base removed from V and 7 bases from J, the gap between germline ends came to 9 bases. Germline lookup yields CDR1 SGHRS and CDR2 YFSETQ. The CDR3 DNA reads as TGCGCCAGCAGCTTGACCGGGTCGCAGCCCCAGCATTTT. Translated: CASSLTGSQPQHF. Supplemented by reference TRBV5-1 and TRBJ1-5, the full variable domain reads KAGVTQTPRYLIKTRGQQVTLSCSPISGHRSVSWYQQTPGQGLQFLFEYFSETQRNKGNFPGRFSGRQFSNSRSEMNVSTLELGDSALYLCASSLTGSQPQHFGDGTRLSIL.

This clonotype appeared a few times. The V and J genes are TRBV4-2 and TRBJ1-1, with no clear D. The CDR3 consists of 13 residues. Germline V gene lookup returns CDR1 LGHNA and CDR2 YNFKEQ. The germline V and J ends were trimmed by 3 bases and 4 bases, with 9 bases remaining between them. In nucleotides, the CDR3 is TGTGCCAGCAGCCAGGGGAGCTTCACTGAAGCTTTCTTT. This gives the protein CASSQGSFTEAFF.

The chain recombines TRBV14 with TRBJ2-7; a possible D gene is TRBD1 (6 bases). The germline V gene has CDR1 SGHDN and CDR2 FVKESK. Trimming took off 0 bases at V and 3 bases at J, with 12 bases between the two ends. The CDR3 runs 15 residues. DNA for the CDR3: TGTGCCAGCAGCCAAGAATTGGGGGCGAGCTACGAGCAGTACTTC. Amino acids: CASSQELGASYEQYF.

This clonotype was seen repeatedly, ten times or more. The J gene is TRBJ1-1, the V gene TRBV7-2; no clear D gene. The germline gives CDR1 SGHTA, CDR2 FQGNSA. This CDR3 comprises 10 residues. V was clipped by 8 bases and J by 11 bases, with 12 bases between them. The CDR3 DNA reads TGTGCCAGCGGGCGGTTGGGGGCTTTCTTT. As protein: CASGRLGAFF. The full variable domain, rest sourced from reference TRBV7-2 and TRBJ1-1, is GAGVSQSPSNKVTEKGKDVELRCDPISGHTALYWYRQSLGQGLEFLIYFQGNSAPDKSGLPSDRFSAERTGGSVSTLTIQRTQQEDSAVYLCASGRLGAFFGQGTRLTVV.

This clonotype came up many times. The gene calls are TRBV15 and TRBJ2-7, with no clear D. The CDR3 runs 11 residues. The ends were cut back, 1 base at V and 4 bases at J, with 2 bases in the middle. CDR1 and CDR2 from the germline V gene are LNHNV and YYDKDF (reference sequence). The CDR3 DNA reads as TGTGCCACCAGCAGAGGGTACGAGCAGTACTTC. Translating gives CATSRGYEQYF.

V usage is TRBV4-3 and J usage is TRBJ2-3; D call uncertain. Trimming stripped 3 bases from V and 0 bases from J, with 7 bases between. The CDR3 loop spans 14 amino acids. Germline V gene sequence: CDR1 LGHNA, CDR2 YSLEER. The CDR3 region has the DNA TGCGCCAGCAGCCAGTTAGGTAGCACAGATACGCAGTATTTT. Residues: CASSQLGSTDTQYF.

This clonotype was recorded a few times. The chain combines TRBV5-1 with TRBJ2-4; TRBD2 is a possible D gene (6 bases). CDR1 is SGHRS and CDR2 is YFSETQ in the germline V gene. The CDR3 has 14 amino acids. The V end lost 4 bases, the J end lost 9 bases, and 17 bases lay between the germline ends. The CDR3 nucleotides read TGCGCCAGCAGCCCGCTTCCTAGCGCAGCCATTCAGTACTTC. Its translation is CASSPLPSAAIQYF. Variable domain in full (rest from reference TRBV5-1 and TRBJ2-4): KAGVTQTPRYLIKTRGQQVTLSCSPISGHRSVSWYQQTPGQGLQFLFEYFSETQRNKGNFPGRFSGRQFSNSRSEMNVSTLELGDSALYLCASSPLPSAAIQYFGAGTRLSVL.

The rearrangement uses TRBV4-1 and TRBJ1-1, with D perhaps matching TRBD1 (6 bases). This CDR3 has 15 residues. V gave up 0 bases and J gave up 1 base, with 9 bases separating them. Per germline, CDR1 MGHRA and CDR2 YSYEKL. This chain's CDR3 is CASSQEPGANTEAFF. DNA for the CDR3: TGCGCCAGCAGCCAAGAACCAGGGGCGAACACTGAAGCTTTCTTT.

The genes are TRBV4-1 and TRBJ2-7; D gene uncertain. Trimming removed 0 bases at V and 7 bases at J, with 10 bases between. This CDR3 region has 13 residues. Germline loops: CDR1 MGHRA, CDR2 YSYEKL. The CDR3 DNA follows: TGCGCCAGCAGCCAAGAAGGTGTCCGGGAGCAGTACTTC. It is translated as CASSQEGVREQYF.

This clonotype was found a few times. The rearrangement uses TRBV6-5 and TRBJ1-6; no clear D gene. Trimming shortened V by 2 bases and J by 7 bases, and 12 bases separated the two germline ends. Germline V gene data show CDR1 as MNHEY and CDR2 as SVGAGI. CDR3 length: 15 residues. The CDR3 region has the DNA TGTGCCAGCAGTTACCTAGGGATGGGGAATTCACCCCTCCACTTT. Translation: CASSYLGMGNSPLHF.

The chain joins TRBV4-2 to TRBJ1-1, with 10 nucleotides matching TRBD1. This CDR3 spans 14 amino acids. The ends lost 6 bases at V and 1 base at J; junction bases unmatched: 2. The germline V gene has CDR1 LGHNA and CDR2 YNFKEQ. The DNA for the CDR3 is TGTGCCAGCAGGACAGGGGGCGCGAACACTGAAGCTTTCTTT. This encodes CASRTGGANTEAFF.

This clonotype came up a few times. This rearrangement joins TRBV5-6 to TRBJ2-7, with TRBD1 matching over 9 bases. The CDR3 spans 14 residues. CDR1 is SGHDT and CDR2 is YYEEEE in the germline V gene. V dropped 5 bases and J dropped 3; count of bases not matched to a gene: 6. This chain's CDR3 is CASRRPGQGYEQYF. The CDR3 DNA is TGTGCCAGCAGACGGCCGGGACAGGGCTACGAGCAGTACTTC.

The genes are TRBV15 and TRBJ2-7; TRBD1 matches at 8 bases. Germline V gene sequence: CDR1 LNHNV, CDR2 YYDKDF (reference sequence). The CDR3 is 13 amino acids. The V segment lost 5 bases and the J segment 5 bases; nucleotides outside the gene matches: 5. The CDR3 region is CATSSDRGDEQYF. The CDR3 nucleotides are TGTGCCACCAGCTCCGACAGGGGCGACGAGCAGTACTTC.

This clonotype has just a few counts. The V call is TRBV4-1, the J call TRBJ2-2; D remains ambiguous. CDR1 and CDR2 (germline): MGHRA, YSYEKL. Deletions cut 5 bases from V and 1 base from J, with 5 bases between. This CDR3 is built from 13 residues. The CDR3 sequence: CASSSENTGELFF. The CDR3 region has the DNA TGCGCCAGCAGCTCAGAGAACACCGGGGAGCTGTTTTTT.

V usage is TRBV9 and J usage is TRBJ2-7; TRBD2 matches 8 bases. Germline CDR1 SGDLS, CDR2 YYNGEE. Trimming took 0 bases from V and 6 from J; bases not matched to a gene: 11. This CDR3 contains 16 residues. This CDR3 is CASSVAVHGGGTEQYF. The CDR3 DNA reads TGTGCCAGCAGCGTAGCTGTACATGGCGGGGGGACCGAGCAGTACTTC.

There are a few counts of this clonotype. Here the CDR3 reads CSVEAFLDRTEETQYF. The DNA for the CDR3 is TGCAGCGTTGAAGCCTTCCTGGACAGGACAGAAGAGACCCAGTACTTC. This chain joins TRBV29-1 and TRBJ2-5; 7 bases agree with TRBD1. Germline CDR1 SQVTM, CDR2 ANQGSEA. This CDR3 is 16 amino acids long. After removal of 1 base from V and 3 bases from J, the junction contained 11 bases not matched to a gene.

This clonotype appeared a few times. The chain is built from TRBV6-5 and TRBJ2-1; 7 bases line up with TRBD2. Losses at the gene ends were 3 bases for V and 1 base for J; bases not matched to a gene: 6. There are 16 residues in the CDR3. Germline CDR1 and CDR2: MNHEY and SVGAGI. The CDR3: CASSYLTGGSYNEQFF. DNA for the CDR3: TGTGCCAGCAGTTATTTAACGGGGGGTTCCTACAATGAGCAGTTCTTC.

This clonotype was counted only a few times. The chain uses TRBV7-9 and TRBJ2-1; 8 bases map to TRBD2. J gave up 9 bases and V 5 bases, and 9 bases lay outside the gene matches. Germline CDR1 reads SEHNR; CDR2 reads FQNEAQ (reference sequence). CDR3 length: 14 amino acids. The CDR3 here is CASSTPGLGPEQFF. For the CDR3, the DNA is TGTGCCAGCAGCACACCGGGACTAGGTCCTGAGCAGTTCTTC.

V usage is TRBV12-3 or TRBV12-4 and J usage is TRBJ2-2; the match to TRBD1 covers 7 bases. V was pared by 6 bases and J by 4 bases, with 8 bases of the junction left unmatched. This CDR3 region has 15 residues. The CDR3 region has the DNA TGTGCCAGCAGCCCACGGGACAGACCCACCGGGGAGCTGTTTTTT. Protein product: CASSPRDRPTGELFF.

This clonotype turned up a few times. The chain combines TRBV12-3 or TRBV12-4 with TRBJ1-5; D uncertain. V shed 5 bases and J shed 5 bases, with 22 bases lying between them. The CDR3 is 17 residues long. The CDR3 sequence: CASSPAALLERDQPQHF. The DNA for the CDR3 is TGTGCCAGCAGTCCCGCGGCCCTCTTGGAAAGAGATCAGCCCCAGCATTTT.

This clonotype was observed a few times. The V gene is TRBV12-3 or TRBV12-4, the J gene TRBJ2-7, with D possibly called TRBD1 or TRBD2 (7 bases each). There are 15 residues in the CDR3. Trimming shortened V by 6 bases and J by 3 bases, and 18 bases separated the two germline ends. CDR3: CASSADREGRYEQYF. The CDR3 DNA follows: TGTGCCAGCAGCGCCGACAGGGAGGGTCGCTACGAGCAGTACTTC.

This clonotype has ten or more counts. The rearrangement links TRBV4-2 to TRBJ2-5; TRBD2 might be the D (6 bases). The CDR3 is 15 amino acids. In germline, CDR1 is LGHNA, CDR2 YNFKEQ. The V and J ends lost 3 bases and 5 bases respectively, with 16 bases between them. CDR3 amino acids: CASSHRDGGSETQYF. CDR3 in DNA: TGTGCCAGCAGCCACCGGGACGGAGGGTCCGAGACCCAGTACTTC.